The 19 T cell receptor beta chains below come from one sample, sequenced in a study of control samples from healthy donors and cancer patients. Profiled with immunoSEQ multiplex PCR; TCRdb holds only in-frame clones, not every one. The table records more than 110,000 clones, roughly 92% of them present only once. The sample consisted of blood. All receptors come from a man aged 25-45 years in good health.

The V and J genes are TRBV5-6 and TRBJ1-3; no clear D gene. The germline gives CDR1 SGHDT, CDR2 YYEEEE. V was trimmed by 3 bases and J by 8 bases, leaving 18 bases between them. The CDR3 covers 15 residues. The CDR3 protein is CASSSGGFAQYTIYF. DNA of the CDR3: TGTGCCAGCAGCTCCGGCGGTTTTGCTCAATACACCATATATTTT.

This chain links TRBV28 with TRBJ1-2; a weak D match, TRBD1 (6 bases). Germline CDR1 MDHEN, CDR2 SYDVKM. The CDR3 consists of 15 residues. V lost 3 bases, J lost 7 bases, and 18 bases lay in between. Here the CDR3 reads CASSFVYREGVGYTF. CDR3 DNA sequence: TGTGCCAGCAGTTTTGTTTACAGGGAGGGGGTTGGCTACACCTTC.

The chain joins TRBV19 to TRBJ1-4, with D tentatively TRBD1 (5 bases). The V and J ends lost 6 bases and 3 bases respectively, with 14 bases between them. CDR1 is LNHDA and CDR2 is SQIVND in the germline V gene (reference sequence). This CDR3 comprises 15 residues. CDR3 sequence reads: CASRNGAYSNEKLFF. In nucleotides, the CDR3 is TGTGCCAGTAGGAACGGGGCGTACTCTAATGAAAAACTGTTTTTT.

The gene calls are TRBV12-5 and TRBJ2-3, with 10 positions matching TRBD2. Germline V lookup: CDR1 LGHNT, CDR2 FRNRAP. With 7 bases clipped from V and 4 bases from J, the junction kept 8 bases outside the gene matches. The CDR3 is 15 residues long. CDR3 DNA sequence: TGTGCTAGTGCCAACCTAGCGGGAGTGGCAGATACGCAGTATTTT. This codes for CASANLAGVADTQYF.

This clone occurred once. The chain couples TRBV5-8 to TRBJ1-2; TRBD1 is a possible D gene (6 bases). The CDR3 consists of 15 residues. The germline V gene encodes CDR1 SGHTS and CDR2 YDEGEE. V lost 0 bases to trimming and J lost 2 bases, with 11 bases between them. The CDR3 sequence: CASSLGYRENYGYTF. The CDR3 bases are TGTGCCAGCAGCTTGGGTTACAGGGAGAACTATGGCTACACCTTC.

The V and J genes are TRBV5-1 and TRBJ2-1; 11 bases line up with TRBD2. V lost 5 bases to trimming and J lost 5 bases; unmatched junction nucleotides: 6. In germline, CDR1 is SGHRS, CDR2 YFSETQ. CDR3 size: 15 residues. The CDR3 sequence is CASRPTSGSNNEQFF. The CDR3 DNA follows: TGCGCCAGCAGACCAACTAGCGGGAGTAACAATGAGCAGTTCTTC.

The V and J genes are TRBV11-3 and TRBJ2-1; D gene unclear. With 5 bases removed from V and 5 bases from J, the gap between germline ends came to 10 bases. Per germline, CDR1 SGHNT and CDR2 YENEEA. The CDR3 spans 13 residues. The chain's CDR3 is CASSQLKNNEQFF. The CDR3 coding sequence is TGTGCCAGCAGCCAGCTCAAAAACAATGAGCAGTTCTTC. The entire variable domain, with the rest obtained from reference TRBV11-3 and TRBJ2-1, is as follows: EAGVVQSPRYKIIEKKQPVAFWCNPISGHNTLYWYLQNLGQGPELLIRYENEEAVDDSQLPKDRFSAERLKGVDSTLKIQPAELGDSAVYLCASSQLKNNEQFFGPGTRLTVL.

The chain uses TRBV4-1 and TRBJ2-1; 10 bases line up with TRBD1. Germline CDR1 MGHRA, CDR2 YSYEKL. This CDR3 region has 14 residues. With V trimmed by 2 bases and J by 9 bases, 4 bases remained unmatched. In nucleotides, the CDR3 is TGCGCCAGCAGCCAACCCGGGACAGGGGCTGAGCAGTTCTTC. As protein: CASSQPGTGAEQFF.

The chain recombines TRBV30 with TRBJ1-1; D is ambiguous. This CDR3 has 10 residues. The V and J ends lost 0 bases and 9 bases respectively, with 5 bases between them. Germline CDR1 reads GTSNPN; CDR2 reads SVGIG (reference sequence). The DNA of the CDR3 is TGTGCCTGGAGTGTCCGGAAAGCTTTCTTT. Translating it yields CAWSVRKAFF.

The count of this clone is one. The genes are TRBV6-4 and TRBJ2-4; 11 bases line up with TRBD2. J gave up 0 bases and V 2 bases, and 15 bases lay outside the gene matches. From germline, CDR1 is MRHNA and CDR2 SNTAGT. The CDR3 totals 21 residues. This CDR3 is CASSDHPQLAGALVAKNIQYF. In nucleotides, the CDR3 is TGTGCCAGCAGTGACCACCCTCAACTAGCGGGAGCTTTAGTAGCCAAAAACATTCAGTACTTC.

The sample holds one count of this clone. The chain links TRBV12-5 to TRBJ1-1; D gene unclear. The CDR3 runs 11 residues. Looked up from germline, CDR1 is LGHNT and CDR2 is FRNRAP. Trimming left V 1 base short and J 8 bases short, with 5 bases between. The CDR3 is CASGLDREAFF. The CDR3 DNA reads TGTGCTAGTGGTTTGGACAGAGAAGCTTTCTTT.

This clone appeared once. The chain uses TRBV13 and TRBJ2-7; D possibly corresponds to TRBD2 (5 bases). This CDR3 has 13 residues. Trimming pared 3 bases from V and 0 bases from J, leaving 6 bases between. The germline V gene has CDR1 PRHDT and CDR2 FYEKMQ (reference sequence). DNA for the CDR3: TGTGCCAGCAGCTTTGGGAGCTCCTACGAGCAGTACTTC. Its protein product is CASSFGSSYEQYF.

This chain connects TRBV28 to TRBJ1-1; no firm D call. Germline CDR1 MDHEN, CDR2 SYDVKM. With 5 bases removed from V and 3 bases from J, the gap between germline ends came to 16 bases. The CDR3 spans 15 residues. This chain's CDR3 is CASSLGPSEYTEAFF. Here the CDR3 DNA reads TGTGCCAGCAGTCTTGGCCCGTCGGAGTACACTGAAGCTTTCTTT.

The V gene is TRBV29-1, the J gene TRBJ2-2; 12 bases are a match to TRBD2. Trimming cost V 4 bases and J 0 bases; bases outside gene matches: 9. The CDR3 length is 18 residues. Germline values: CDR1 SQVTM, CDR2 ANQGSEA. The CDR3 spells CSVGFGTSGQANTGELFF. The CDR3 nucleotides read TGCAGCGTTGGATTTGGGACTAGCGGGCAAGCGAACACCGGGGAGCTGTTTTTT.

The chain joins TRBV27 to TRBJ2-1; 7 nucleotides agree with TRBD2. The CDR3 has 13 residues. Germline CDR1 and CDR2: MNHEY and SMNVEV (reference sequence). The V segment lost 4 bases and the J segment 6 bases; nucleotides outside the gene matches: 3. CDR3 DNA: TGTGCCAGCAGTTGGTCGGGAGGCAATGAGCAGTTCTTC. This sequence encodes CASSWSGGNEQFF.

The genes are TRBV7-8 and TRBJ1-1; D might be TRBD1 (6 bases). The V gene lost 1 base and the J gene lost 2 bases, with 11 bases spanning the gap. The CDR3 is 15 amino acids. The germline CDR1 and CDR2 sequences are SGHVS and FQNEAQ. CDR3 loop: CASSLDGGRNTEAFF. In nucleotides, the CDR3 is TGTGCCAGCAGCTTAGACGGGGGGCGAAACACTGAAGCTTTCTTT.

This sequence joins TRBV6-5 and TRBJ1-2; no definite D call. This CDR3 is built from 12 residues. The V gene lost 7 bases and the J gene lost 4 bases, with 10 bases spanning the gap. Germline V gene sequence: CDR1 MNHEY, CDR2 SVGAGI. In DNA form, the CDR3 reads TGTGCCAGCATAGGAGGCACCTATGGCTACACCTTC. It encodes CASIGGTYGYTF.

The chain is built from TRBV19 and TRBJ1-1; unclear D gene. Germline V gene data show CDR1 as LNHDA and CDR2 as SQIVND (reference sequence). The V gene lost 3 bases and the J gene lost 4 bases, with 15 bases spanning the gap. CDR3 length: 15 residues. The CDR3 region has the DNA TGTGCCAGTAGTATTGTTCCGGGTAAAGGCACTGAAGCTTTCTTT. Encoded protein: CASSIVPGKGTEAFF. Together with reference TRBV19 and TRBJ1-1, the CDR3 gives the full variable domain: DGGITQSPKYLFRKEGQNVTLSCEQNLNHDAMYWYRQDPGQGLRLIYYSQIVNDFQKGDIAEGYSVSREKKESFPLTVTSAQKNPTAFYLCASSIVPGKGTEAFFGQGTRLTVV.

The V call is TRBV19, the J call TRBJ1-1; D gene uncertain. The length of the CDR3 is 15 residues. From germline, CDR1 is LNHDA and CDR2 SQIVND (reference sequence). Trimming pared 5 bases from V and 0 bases from J, leaving 13 bases between. The CDR3 is CASSRTVGLNTEAFF. The CDR3 DNA is TGTGCCAGTAGTCGGACCGTAGGGTTGAACACTGAAGCTTTCTTT.